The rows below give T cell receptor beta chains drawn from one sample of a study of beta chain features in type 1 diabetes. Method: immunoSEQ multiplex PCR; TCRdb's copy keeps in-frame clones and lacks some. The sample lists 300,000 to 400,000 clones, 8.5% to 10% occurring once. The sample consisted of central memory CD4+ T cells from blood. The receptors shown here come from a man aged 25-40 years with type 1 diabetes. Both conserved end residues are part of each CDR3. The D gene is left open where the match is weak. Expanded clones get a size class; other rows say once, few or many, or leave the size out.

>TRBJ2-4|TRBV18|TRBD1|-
TGTGCCAGCTCACCAGAGACAGGGGCCAAAAACATTCAGTACTTC
CASSPETGAKNIQYF
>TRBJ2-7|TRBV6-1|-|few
TGTGCCAGCAGTGAAAACGAGCAGTACTTC
CASSENEQYF
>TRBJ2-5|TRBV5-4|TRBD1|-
TGTGCCAGCAGTCCGCAGGGGGCGACGGAGACCCAGTACTTC
CASSPQGATETQYF
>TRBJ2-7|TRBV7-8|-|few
TGTGCCAGCAGCCCCCAGGTTACTTACGAGCAGTACTTC
CASSPQVTYEQYF
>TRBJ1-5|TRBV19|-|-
TGTGCCAGTAGTACGGACAGCCTTCTACACCAGCCCCAGCATTTT
CASSTDSLLHQPQHF
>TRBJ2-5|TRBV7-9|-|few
TGTGCCAGCAGCTTAGGTGGGGGTATTGGGACCCAGTACTTC
CASSLGGGIGTQYF
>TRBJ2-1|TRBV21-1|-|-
TGTGCCAGCAACCAATGCACGGGACTAGCGGGAGTGTGGGAGCAGTTCTTC
CASNQCTGLAGVWEQFF
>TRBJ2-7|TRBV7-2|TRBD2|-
TGTGCCAGCAGCCCGCTAGGGACTAGGGACGAGCAGTACTTC
CASSPLGTRDEQYF
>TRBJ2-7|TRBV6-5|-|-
TGTGCCAGCAGTGAAAGGAGCGAGCAGTACTTC
CASSERSEQYF
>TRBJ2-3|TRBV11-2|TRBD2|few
TGTGCCAGCAGCCCCCGGGTAGCGGGAGGCACAGATACGCAGTATTTT
CASSPRVAGGTDTQYF
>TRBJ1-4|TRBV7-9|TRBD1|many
TGTGCCAGCAGCACCGGGACAGGGCGAGGTGAAAAACTGTTTTTT
CASSTGTGRGEKLFF
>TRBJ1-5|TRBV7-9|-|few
TGTGCCAGCAGCTTCACAGAGAATAGCAATCAGCCCCAGCATTTT
CASSFTENSNQPQHF
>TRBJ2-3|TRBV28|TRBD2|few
TGTGCCAGCAGTTTAGCGGGAGACGCAGATACGCAGTATTTT
CASSLAGDADTQYF
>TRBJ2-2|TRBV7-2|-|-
TGTGCCAGCAGCTTAGGGAGGGTGAACACCGGGGAGCTGTTTTTT
CASSLGRVNTGELFF
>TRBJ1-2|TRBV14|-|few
TGTGCCAGCAGCCAATGGGGGACCTATGGCTACACCTTC
CASSQWGTYGYTF
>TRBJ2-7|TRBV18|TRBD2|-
TGTGCCAGCTCCCCCGGATCGCTAGCGGGAGGGACCTCCTACGAAGAGCAGTACTTC
CASSPGSLAGGTSYEEQYF
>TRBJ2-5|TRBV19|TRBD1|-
TGTGCCACCCAACTCAGAAAGTCCGGGACAGCAGGCCAAGAGACCCAGTACTTC
CATQLRKSGTAGQETQYF
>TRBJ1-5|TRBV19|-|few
TGTGCCAGTAGTGGGGCCGCGTCGGGAGGTCAGCCCCAGCATTTT
CASSGAASGGQPQHF
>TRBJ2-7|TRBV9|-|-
TGTGCCAGCAGCGCCCCGGCGGGGACCCAGACCTACGAGCAGTACTTC
CASSAPAGTQTYEQYF
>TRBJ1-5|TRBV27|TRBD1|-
TGTGCCAGCAGCCGTTCCACAGGGGCCGGAAATCAGCCCCAGCATTTT
CASSRSTGAGNQPQHF
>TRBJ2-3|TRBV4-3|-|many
TGCGCCAGCAGCCTTCAGGCGGGGATGGAGACTAGCACAGATACGCAGTATTTT
CASSLQAGMETSTDTQYF
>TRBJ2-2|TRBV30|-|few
TGTGCCTGGAGTCCCGTCGTGGGCGGGGAGCTGTTTTTT
CAWSPVVGGELFF
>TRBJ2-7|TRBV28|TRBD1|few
TGTGCCAGCAGTCCACAGGGGGCTGTGACCTACGAGCAGTACTTC
CASSPQGAVTYEQYF
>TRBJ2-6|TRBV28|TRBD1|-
TGTGCCAGCAGGAGACAGGGGGCAGCTGGGGCCAACGTCCTGACTTTC
CASRRQGAAGANVLTF
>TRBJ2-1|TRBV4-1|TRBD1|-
TGCGCCAGCAGCCAACTCGGACAGGAGATCAATGAGCAGTTCTTC
CASSQLGQEINEQFF
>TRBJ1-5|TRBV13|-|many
TGTGCCAGCAGCCTTACAGGAGGGCTAAGCAATCAGCCCCAGCATTTT
CASSLTGGLSNQPQHF
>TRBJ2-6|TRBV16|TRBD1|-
TGTGCCAGCAGCCTTTTTGGACAGGGTGACGGGGCCAACGTCCTGACTTTC
CASSLFGQGDGANVLTF
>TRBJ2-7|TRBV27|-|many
TGTGCCAGCAGTTTCAGGGAGATGGGCGAGCAGTACTTC
CASSFREMGEQYF
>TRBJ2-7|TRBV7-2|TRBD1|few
TGTGCCAGCAGCTCCCGTCCGGGACAGGGGGCTAGGGGTGAGCAGTACTTC
CASSSRPGQGARGEQYF
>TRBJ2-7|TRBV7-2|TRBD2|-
TGTGCCAGCAGCCTAGACGCGGGAGCTAGCTCGAGGGAGCAGTACTTC
CASSLDAGASSREQYF
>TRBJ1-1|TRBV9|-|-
TGTGCCAGCAGCGTAGATACACAGGGCACTGAAGCTTTCTTT
CASSVDTQGTEAFF
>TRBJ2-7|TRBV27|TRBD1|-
TGTGCCAGCAGTCCGAGACAGGGATTTACCCACGAGCAGTACTTC
CASSPRQGFTHEQYF
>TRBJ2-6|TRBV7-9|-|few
TGTGCCAGCAGCAGAGGACTGGTAGGGTCTGGGGCCAACGTCCTGACTTTC
CASSRGLVGSGANVLTF
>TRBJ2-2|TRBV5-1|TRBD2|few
TGCGCCAGCAGCTTACTAGCGGGAGTTGGCACCGGGGAGCTGTTTTTT
CASSLLAGVGTGELFF
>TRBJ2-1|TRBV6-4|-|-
TGTGCCATCAGTGCCGAGGGAAATGAGCAGTTCTTC
CAISAEGNEQFF
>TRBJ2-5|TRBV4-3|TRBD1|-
TGCGCCAGCAGCCGAGGACAGGGTTCGCAAGAGACCCAGTACTTC
CASSRGQGSQETQYF
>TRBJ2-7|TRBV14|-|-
TGTGCCAGCAGCCATTATCGGACAGCGACAACCTACGAGCAGTACTTC
CASSHYRTATTYEQYF
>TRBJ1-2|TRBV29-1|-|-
TGCAGCGCCTCTGGGAGACAGAGAACTAACTATGGCTACACCTTC
CSASGRQRTNYGYTF
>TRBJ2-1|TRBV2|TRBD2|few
TGTGCCAGCACTTCCAGCGGGAGAAATGAGCAGTTCTTC
CASTSSGRNEQFF
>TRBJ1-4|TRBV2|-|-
TGTGCCAGCAGTGAAGGGGGGGAGGGTGAAAAACTGTTTTTT
CASSEGGEGEKLFF
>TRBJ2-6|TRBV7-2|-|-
TGTGCCAGCAGCTTATCAGGTGTCGGGGCCAACGTCCTGACTTTC
CASSLSGVGANVLTF
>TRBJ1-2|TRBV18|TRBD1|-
TGTGCCAGCTCACCAACCCCGGACAGGGCTGGTTATGGCTACACCTTC
CASSPTPDRAGYGYTF
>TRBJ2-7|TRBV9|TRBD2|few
TGTGCCAGCAGCGGGACTAGCGGAGGGTACGAGCAGTACTTC
CASSGTSGGYEQYF
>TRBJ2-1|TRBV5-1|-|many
TGCGCCAGCAGGGACTCAGGTTATGAGCAGTTCTTC
CASRDSGYEQFF
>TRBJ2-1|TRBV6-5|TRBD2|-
TGTGCCAGCGGGACTAGCGGGAGAGAGCAGTTCTTC
CASGTSGREQFF
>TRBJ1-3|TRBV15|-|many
TGTGCCACCAGCAGAGGAGGACACTCTGGAAACACCATATATTTT
CATSRGGHSGNTIYF
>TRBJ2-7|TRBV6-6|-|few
TGTGCCAGCAGCCTTCGATTTCTCCTGGACGAGCAGTACTTC
CASSLRFLLDEQYF
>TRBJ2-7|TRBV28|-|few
TGTGCCAGCAGCGAAGCAAACGACGTATCCTACGAGCAGTACTTC
CASSEANDVSYEQYF
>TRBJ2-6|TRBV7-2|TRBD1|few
TGTGCCAGCAGCACCCGACAGGGGGCTGGGGCCAACGTCCTGACTTTC
CASSTRQGAGANVLTF